Sequencing of this TCR beta chain was carried out in a study of regulatory T cells in long-lasting Graves disease. The study's findings and limits: Accuracy may have suffered from the small sample size.

Looked up from germline, CDR1 is LNHDA and CDR2 is SQIVND (reference sequence). Unmatched junction bases numbered 7, after V lost 4 bases and J lost 3 bases. This CDR3 contains 15 residues. Both iRepertoire HTBI primers and Arm-PCR of CDR3 regions were used to build the TCR beta libraries. TCRdb fed the multiplex PCR reads into MiXCR, producing one record per CDR3 protein. The sample holds over 300,000 distinct CDR3 sequences, 15% to 19% seen once. The time point was: newly diagnosed GD, antithyroid drugs for less than 3 months. Extracted PBMC RNA gave rise to the TCR library. In this sample, this clonotype turned up a few times. What it binds is unknown.

This clonotype originated in a female donor with Graves disease. The genes are TRBV19 and TRBJ1-2; 8 bases align to TRBD1. The input for sequencing was peripheral blood mononuclear cells (PBMCs), taken at new diagnosis, from a patient treated with antithyroid drugs. The CDR3: CASSRTGTGDYGYTF. The CDR3, as DNA: TGTGCCAGTAGTAGGACCGGGACAGGAGACTATGGCTACACCTTC.